A single sample is the source of the 28 T cell receptor beta chains below, sequenced in a study of blood T cell repertoires in COVID-19. TCRdb's copy holds only in-frame clones and misses some; the assay was immunoSEQ multiplex PCR. The table shows around 260,000 clones, with approximately 88% occurring only once. Sequencing was performed on peripheral blood. Receptors originate from a woman in her thirties or forties who had recovered from COVID-19.

V gene TRBV9 combines with J gene TRBJ2-2, with D tentatively TRBD1 (5 bases). Trimming shortened V by 6 bases and J by 6 bases, and 15 bases separated the two germline ends. This CDR3 contains 14 residues. Germline V lookup: CDR1 SGDLS, CDR2 YYNGEE. CDR3 sequence: CASTPGSASGELFF. For the CDR3, the DNA is TGTGCCAGCACCCCAGGGTCAGCGTCCGGGGAGCTGTTTTTT.

This chain links TRBV5-1 with TRBJ2-1, with 7 bases identical to TRBD2. V lost 4 bases, J lost 0 bases, and 7 bases stayed unmatched. Germline-derived CDR1 and CDR2 are SGHRS and YFSETQ. The CDR3 runs 16 residues. The CDR3 here is CASSLGGSSSYNEQFF. The CDR3 nucleotides read TGCGCCAGCAGCCTAGGCGGGAGTAGCTCCTACAATGAGCAGTTCTTC.

In its sample, this clone was seen once. The sample contains more than one DNA sequence encoding this CDR3. The chain combines TRBV9 with TRBJ2-7; D perhaps matches TRBD1 (5 bases). This CDR3 region has 12 residues. CDR1 and CDR2 from the germline V gene are SGDLS and YYNGEE. V dropped 3 bases and J dropped 3 bases, with 7 bases sitting between them. CDR3 amino acids: CASSADSYEQYF. The CDR3 DNA sequence: TGTGCCAGCAGCGCCGACAGCTACGAGCAGTACTTC.

CDR3 region: CASSLGGTNEQFF. CDR3 nucleotides: TGTGCCAGCAGCTTAGGCGGGACCAATGAGCAGTTCTTC. The V gene is TRBV7-3, the J gene TRBJ2-1; TRBD2 might be the D (6 bases). V lost 2 bases to trimming and J lost 6 bases, with 8 bases between them. The CDR3 has 13 residues. CDR1 and CDR2 from the germline V gene are SGHTA and FQGTGA.

This rearrangement joins TRBV19 to TRBJ2-1; 10 bases are a match to TRBD2. The CDR3 runs 15 residues. Looked up from germline, CDR1 is LNHDA and CDR2 is SQIVND (reference sequence). Trimming took 1 base from V and 7 from J; bases not matched to a gene: 4. CDR3 bases: TGTGCCAGTAGTATAGGAGCGGGAGGGCCGAATGAGCAGTTCTTC. Encoded protein: CASSIGAGGPNEQFF. Based on the CDR3 plus reference TRBV19 and TRBJ2-1, the full variable domain is DGGITQSPKYLFRKEGQNVTLSCEQNLNHDAMYWYRQDPGQGLRLIYYSQIVNDFQKGDIAEGYSVSREKKESFPLTVTSAQKNPTAFYLCASSIGAGGPNEQFFGPGTRLTVL.

The chain recombines TRBV2 with TRBJ2-1, with 10 nucleotides matching TRBD2. The CDR3 totals 15 residues. After removal of 6 bases from V and 10 bases from J, the junction contained 12 bases not matched to a gene. Germline V CDR1 and CDR2: SNHLY, FYNNEI. This CDR3 reads CASRPGASGRNEQFF. For the CDR3, the DNA is TGTGCCAGCAGGCCCGGGGCTAGCGGGAGAAACGAGCAGTTCTTC.

V and J are TRBV5-1 and TRBJ2-3; no firm D call. The CDR3 runs 14 residues. Germline V gene sequence: CDR1 SGHRS, CDR2 YFSETQ. Trimming took 5 bases from V and 0 from J, leaving 10 bases between them. Here the CDR3 reads CASSLQPSTDTQYF. The CDR3 coding sequence is TGCGCCAGCAGTCTACAGCCTAGCACAGATACGCAGTATTTT.

The genes are TRBV7-3 and TRBJ2-2; 7 nucleotides line up with TRBD1. The V gene's germline CDR1 is SGHTA and CDR2 FQGTGA. The length of the CDR3 is 14 residues. Trimming at V came to 6 bases and at J to 6 bases, leaving 7 bases not matched to a gene. CDR3 sequence: CASREEQGPGELFF. The CDR3, as DNA: TGTGCCAGCAGAGAAGAACAGGGGCCCGGGGAGCTGTTTTTT.

The chain carries TRBV5-1 and TRBJ2-3, with 12 bases lining up with TRBD2. The CDR3 runs to 15 residues. CDR1 and CDR2 (germline): SGHRS, YFSETQ. With V trimmed by 4 bases and J by 4 bases, 4 bases remained unmatched. CDR3 loop: CASSTGLAGSDTQYF. CDR3 in DNA: TGCGCCAGCAGCACGGGACTAGCGGGCTCAGATACGCAGTATTTT. The variable domain in full, with the rest retrieved from reference TRBV5-1 and TRBJ2-3, is KAGVTQTPRYLIKTRGQQVTLSCSPISGHRSVSWYQQTPGQGLQFLFEYFSETQRNKGNFPGRFSGRQFSNSRSEMNVSTLELGDSALYLCASSTGLAGSDTQYFGPGTRLTVL.

The rearrangement uses TRBV18 and TRBJ2-3, with 8 bases lining up with TRBD1. Trimming took 6 bases from V and 3 from J; bases not matched to a gene: 11. The CDR3 totals 16 residues. The germline V gene has CDR1 KGHSH and CDR2 LQKENI. The DNA for the CDR3 is TGTGCCAGCTCCCCCGCTCGAGGACAGGGAACAGATACGCAGTATTTT. This translates into CASSPARGQGTDTQYF.

The chain is built from TRBV19 and TRBJ1-1; no firm D call. V lost 7 bases and J 4 bases, leaving 16 bases between the germline ends. This CDR3 has 14 amino acids. Germline V gene lookup returns CDR1 LNHDA and CDR2 SQIVND (reference sequence). CDR3 nucleotides: TGTGCCAGTACCTCTCGGGGTCGGGGCACTGAAGCTTTCTTT. It encodes CASTSRGRGTEAFF.

This clone was seen once. J is TRBJ1-4 and V is TRBV6-5, with TRBD1 identical over 9 bases. Germline values: CDR1 MNHEY, CDR2 SVGAGI. The V segment lost 7 bases and the J segment 5 bases; nucleotides outside the gene matches: 8. This CDR3 is 15 amino acids long. Here the CDR3 DNA reads TGTGCCAGCACAGGACAGGGGTTATCGAATGAAAAACTGTTTTTT. Amino acid sequence: CASTGQGLSNEKLFF.

To note about this clone: The junction differs from germline at one of its ends, possibly a read error. The chain joins TRBV28 to TRBJ1-6, with D possibly matching TRBD1 (5 bases). Germline CDR1 and CDR2: MDHEN and SYDVKM. This CDR3 spans 11 amino acids. In DNA, the CDR3 is TGTGCCAGCAGTTCCCACGGGACTCACCTCTTT. This codes for CASSSHGTHLF. Looking up the rest from reference TRBV28 and TRBJ1-6 gives the full variable domain: DVKVTQSSRYLVKRTGEKVFLECVQDMDHENMFWYRQDPGLGLRLIYFSYDVKMKEKGDIPEGYSVSREKKERFSLILESASTNQTSMYLCASSSHGTHLFGNGTRLTVT.

The chain couples TRBV2 to TRBJ2-5; a weak D match, TRBD1 (6 bases). Trimming left V 7 bases short and J 5 bases short, with 17 bases between. Germline V CDR1 and CDR2: SNHLY, FYNNEI. The CDR3 loop spans 14 amino acids. The CDR3 coding sequence is TGTGCCAGCACCCGAGGGGGAGTAGGGGAGACCCAGTACTTC. The encoded protein is CASTRGGVGETQYF. The whole variable domain, remainder taken from reference TRBV2 and TRBJ2-5, is EPEVTQTPSHQVTQMGQEVILRCVPISNHLYFYWYRQILGQKVEFLVSFYNNEISEKSEIFDDQFSVERPDGSNFTLKIRSTKLEDSAMYFCASTRGGVGETQYFGPGTRLLVL.

CDR3 nucleotide sequence: TGTGCCAGTATGGGGTCTAGCTCGTTAGACAATGAGCAGTTCTTC. Translating gives CASMGSSSLDNEQFF. V is TRBV19 and J is TRBJ2-1, with D possibly TRBD2 on 5 matching bases. Germline V gene data show CDR1 as LNHDA and CDR2 as SQIVND (reference sequence). The CDR3 has 15 residues. V lost 7 bases and J 5 bases, leaving 18 bases between the germline ends.

Turning to this clone: The germline gene is not matched at one end of the junction; a read error may be the cause. V gene TRBV7-7 combines with J gene TRBJ2-5; 10 bases map to TRBD1. CDR1 is SSHAT, CDR2 FNYEAQ, per germline (reference sequence). This CDR3 contains 16 residues. The DNA for the CDR3 is TGTGCTAGCAGACCAGTCTTGACAGGGGGCGATGGGACCCAGTACTTC. Amino acid sequence: CASRPVLTGGDGTQYF.

The CDR3 DNA is TGTGCCTGGAGTCCGAGGACTAGCCTCCTTTTTGAGCAGTACTTC. Translated, it gives CAWSPRTSLLFEQYF. The rearrangement links TRBV30 to TRBJ2-7, with 8 bases fitting TRBD2. V trimming: 2 bases; J trimming: 7 bases; junction bases outside the gene matches: 13. Germline V CDR1 and CDR2: GTSNPN, SVGIG (reference sequence). CDR3 length equals 15 residues.

The CDR3 protein is CASSAAGGAGQPQHF. The CDR3 DNA follows: TGTGCCAGCAGCGCCGCAGGGGGCGCGGGACAGCCCCAGCATTTT. This sequence joins TRBV7-2 and TRBJ1-5; 8 nucleotides agree with TRBD1. This CDR3 region has 15 residues. The V segment lost 5 bases and the J segment 7 bases; nucleotides outside the gene matches: 10. The germline V gene encodes CDR1 SGHTA and CDR2 FQGNSA.

This clone is a singleton in its sample. The chain combines TRBV25-1 with TRBJ2-3, with TRBD2 identical over 10 bases. Trimming took 3 bases from V and 2 from J; bases not matched to a gene: 5. This CDR3 has 16 residues. Germline CDR1 reads MGHDK; CDR2 reads SYGVNS. This CDR3 is CASSDSGRRNTDTQYF. In DNA, the CDR3 is TGTGCCAGCAGTGATAGCGGGAGGCGCAACACAGATACGCAGTATTTT. The full variable domain, completed using reference TRBV25-1 and TRBJ2-3, is EADIYQTPRYLVIGTGKKITLECSQTMGHDKMYWYQQDPGMELHLIHYSYGVNSTEKGDLSSESTVSRIRTEHFPLTLESARPSHTSQYLCASSDSGRRNTDTQYFGPGTRLTVL.

The chain uses TRBV7-9 and TRBJ1-1; possibly TRBD1 for D (6 bases). V lost 4 bases to trimming and J lost 4 bases, with 10 bases between them. Germline V lookup: CDR1 SEHNR, CDR2 FQNEAQ (reference sequence). The CDR3 totals 13 residues. CDR3 residues: CASSSGVSTEAFF. In nucleotides, the CDR3 is TGTGCCAGCAGCTCAGGGGTGAGCACTGAAGCTTTCTTT. Full variable domain (remainder filled in from reference TRBV7-9 and TRBJ1-1): DTGVSQNPRHKITKRGQNVTFRCDPISEHNRLYWYRQTLGQGPEFLTYFQNEAQLEKSRLLSDRFSAERPKGSFSTLEIQRTEQGDSAMYLCASSSGVSTEAFFGQGTRLTVV.

This rearrangement joins TRBV5-4 to TRBJ2-3; 7 nucleotides align to TRBD1. The CDR3 runs 15 residues. Unmatched junction bases numbered 5, after V lost 4 bases and J lost 0 bases. The V gene's germline CDR1 is SGHNT and CDR2 YYREEE (reference sequence). CDR3 amino acids: CASSPGTVSTDTQYF. The CDR3 coding sequence is TGTGCCAGCAGCCCCGGGACAGTAAGCACAGATACGCAGTATTTT.

CDR3: CASSQDHLAGVEQYF. DNA for the CDR3: TGTGCCAGCAGCCAAGATCATCTAGCGGGAGTCGAGCAGTACTTC. This rearrangement joins TRBV3-1 (or the pseudogene TRBV3-2) to TRBJ2-7, with 10 bases matching TRBD2. Germline CDR1 is LGHDT and CDR2 is YNNKEL (reference sequence). Trimming at V came to 0 bases and at J to 6 bases, leaving 5 bases not matched to a gene. The CDR3 runs to 15 residues.

This chain connects TRBV27 to TRBJ2-6; D gene unclear. The CDR3 consists of 14 residues. The V gene lost 7 bases and the J gene lost 0 bases, with 7 bases spanning the gap. Germline V CDR1 and CDR2: MNHEY, SMNVEV (reference sequence). In DNA, the CDR3 is TGTGCCAGCACCCTGTACTCTGGGGCCAACGTCCTGACTTTC. Protein: CASTLYSGANVLTF.

The chain carries TRBV19 and TRBJ2-3, with D possibly TRBD2 on 6 matching bases. CDR3 length: 14 residues. Trimming removed 7 bases from V and 0 bases from J, with 11 bases in between. Germline V gene data show CDR1 as LNHDA and CDR2 as SQIVND (reference sequence). Written as DNA, the CDR3 is TGTGCCAGTAAGCGGGCGGATAGCACAGATACGCAGTATTTT. Its translation: CASKRADSTDTQYF. Variable domain in full (rest from reference TRBV19 and TRBJ2-3): DGGITQSPKYLFRKEGQNVTLSCEQNLNHDAMYWYRQDPGQGLRLIYYSQIVNDFQKGDIAEGYSVSREKKESFPLTVTSAQKNPTAFYLCASKRADSTDTQYFGPGTRLTVL.

The V call is TRBV6-5, the J call TRBJ2-5; D might be TRBD2 (6 bases). Germline CDR1 reads MNHEY; CDR2 reads SVGAGI. The V end lost 4 bases, the J end lost 6 bases, and 15 bases lay between the germline ends. This CDR3 spans 14 amino acids. The CDR3 sequence: CASSSRLESKTQYF. In DNA, the CDR3 is TGTGCCAGCAGTTCGAGACTAGAATCTAAGACCCAGTACTTC.

The V call is TRBV9, the J call TRBJ2-7; TRBD2 aligns across 14 bases. Germline V gene data show CDR1 as SGDLS and CDR2 as YYNGEE. The CDR3 totals 14 residues. The V gene end was trimmed by 4 bases and the J gene end by 12 bases; junction bases not matched to a gene: 9. DNA for the CDR3: TGTGCCAGCAGCCCGGGACTAGCGGGAGATAGCCCGTACTTC. Translated, it gives CASSPGLAGDSPYF.

In this sample, this clone turned up once. V and J are TRBV7-9 and TRBJ2-7, with D unclear. Trimming cost V 3 bases and J 5 bases, with 14 bases left between them. CDR1 and CDR2 (germline): SEHNR, FQNEAQ (reference sequence). CDR3 length: 14 residues. CDR3 sequence reads: CASSFVSRSHEQYF. In DNA form, the CDR3 reads TGTGCCAGCAGCTTTGTGAGCAGGTCCCACGAGCAGTACTTC.

The rearrangement links TRBV9 to TRBJ2-7; 8 bases agree with TRBD2. This CDR3 contains 16 residues. The V gene end was trimmed by 1 base and the J gene end by 5 bases; junction bases not matched to a gene: 11. The germline V gene encodes CDR1 SGDLS and CDR2 YYNGEE. The CDR3 loop is CASSVHLAGNADEQYF. In DNA form, the CDR3 reads TGTGCCAGCAGCGTACATTTAGCGGGAAACGCGGACGAGCAGTACTTC.